This T cell receptor beta chain is drawn from a study of naive and memory T cell subsets. Study-wide points: Gini index rose across naive, CM, EM and EMRA in CD4 and CD8.

The CDR3 is 14 residues long. V gave up 2 bases and J gave up 4 bases, with 9 bases separating them. Germline-derived CDR1 and CDR2 are SGHTA and FQGNSA. Both TRBC1 and TRBC2 were covered by a beta constant-region primer of two equimolar oligonucleotides. An oligonucleotide with the SP2 primer and a 12-nucleotide UMI was ligated to the cDNA 3' end. TCRdb re-called the UMI-ligation and nested PCR reads through MiXCR, storing one row per CDR3 protein. In the table there are about 85,000 distinct CDR3 sequences, 13% of which are singletons. This clonotype turned up a few times. The antigen is unknown. This TCR was recovered from a human donor in good health. Specimen: central memory CD4+ T cells from blood. This chain connects TRBV7-2 to TRBJ1-5; D may be TRBD1 (5 bases). The CDR3 coding sequence is TGTGCCAGCAGCTTATCCCAGGGAAATCAGCCCCAGCATTTT. It yields the protein CASSLSQGNQPQHF.